A selection of T cell receptor beta chains follows, all from one sample in a study of PD-1 blockade in classical Hodgkin lymphoma. Profiled with immunoSEQ multiplex PCR; TCRdb holds only in-frame clones, not every one. This sample yields some 19,000 clones, of which 80% are seen a single time; roughly a fifth belongs to the top ten. The sequencing used peripheral blood mononuclear cells (PBMCs), collected before the fourth cycle of nivolumab. Receptor source: a human donor with classical Hodgkin lymphoma. CDR3s include the opening cysteine and the closing phenylalanine or tryptophan. The order of the fields is V gene, clone size, J gene, D gene, CDR3 protein, CDR3 DNA. D genes are given only for firm matches. Part of the rows lack a size; the others show once, few, many or a class for expanded clones.

V gene: TRBV2; clone size: NA; J gene: TRBJ2-2; D gene: TRBD1; CDR3 protein: CASSEGGQGWAGELFF; CDR3 DNA: TGTGCCAGCAGTGAAGGAGGACAGGGATGGGCCGGGGAGCTGTTTTTT
V gene: TRBV12-5; clone size: NA; J gene: TRBJ2-3; D gene: TRBD2; CDR3 protein: CASGLAPVPLAGGHGVTDTQYF; CDR3 DNA: TGTGCTAGTGGTTTGGCCCCGGTACCACTAGCGGGGGGGCACGGAGTCACAGATACGCAGTATTTT
V gene: TRBV5-4; clone size: NA; J gene: TRBJ2-4; D gene: NA; CDR3 protein: CASSLGGGAAKNIQYF; CDR3 DNA: TGTGCCAGCAGCTTAGGTGGGGGGGCGGCCAAAAACATTCAGTACTTC
V gene: TRBV10-2; clone size: NA; J gene: TRBJ1-1; D gene: NA; CDR3 protein: CASSESGIPQGTEAFF; CDR3 DNA: TGCGCCAGCAGTGAGTCGGGAATTCCCCAGGGGACTGAAGCTTTCTTT
V gene: TRBV6-5; clone size: NA; J gene: TRBJ2-1; D gene: TRBD2; CDR3 protein: CAAGLASYNEQFF; CDR3 DNA: TGTGCGGCGGGACTAGCTAGTTACAATGAGCAGTTCTTC
V gene: TRBV7-9; clone size: NA; J gene: TRBJ2-7; D gene: TRBD1; CDR3 protein: CASSLVGQGYEQYF; CDR3 DNA: TGTGCCAGCAGCTTAGTGGGACAGGGCTACGAGCAGTACTTC
V gene: TRBV5-1; clone size: NA; J gene: TRBJ2-7; D gene: NA; CDR3 protein: CASSYSPDRTSYEQYF; CDR3 DNA: TGCGCCAGCAGCTATTCCCCAGACAGGACCTCCTACGAGCAGTACTTC
V gene: TRBV9; clone size: NA; J gene: TRBJ1-2; D gene: TRBD1; CDR3 protein: CASSGLSPQGNYGYTF; CDR3 DNA: TGTGCCAGCAGCGGACTCAGTCCACAGGGGAACTATGGCTACACCTTC
V gene: TRBV6-5; clone size: NA; J gene: TRBJ1-1; D gene: NA; CDR3 protein: CASSYGGRMNTEAFF; CDR3 DNA: TGTGCCAGCAGTTACGGCGGCAGGATGAACACTGAAGCTTTCTTT
V gene: TRBV4-2; clone size: NA; J gene: TRBJ2-6; D gene: TRBD2; CDR3 protein: CASSQEVVAGGRIGANVLTF; CDR3 DNA: TGTGCCAGCAGCCAAGAGGTAGTGGCGGGGGGCCGAATTGGGGCCAACGTCCTGACTTTC
V gene: TRBV5-6; clone size: NA; J gene: TRBJ2-2; D gene: TRBD1; CDR3 protein: CASSLPGTGVGELFF; CDR3 DNA: TGTGCCAGCAGCCTTCCTGGGACAGGGGTCGGGGAGCTGTTTTTT
V gene: TRBV5-1; clone size: NA; J gene: TRBJ1-2; D gene: NA; CDR3 protein: CASSLDGDWGYTF; CDR3 DNA: TGCGCCAGCAGCTTGGATGGGGATTGGGGCTACACCTTC
V gene: TRBV5-1; clone size: medium-sized; J gene: TRBJ1-1; D gene: NA; CDR3 protein: CASSWRPLKNTEAFF; CDR3 DNA: TGCGCCAGCAGCTGGAGGCCCCTGAAGAACACTGAAGCTTTCTTT
V gene: TRBV6-5; clone size: NA; J gene: TRBJ1-4; D gene: NA; CDR3 protein: CASSYRGGGEKLFF; CDR3 DNA: TGTGCCAGCAGTTACAGGGGTGGTGGTGAAAAACTGTTTTTT
V gene: TRBV28; clone size: once; J gene: TRBJ2-5; D gene: NA; CDR3 protein: CASSLSRGFTAETQYF; CDR3 DNA: TGTGCCAGCAGTCTTTCGAGGGGTTTTACTGCGGAGACCCAGTACTTC
V gene: TRBV7-2; clone size: NA; J gene: TRBJ1-5; D gene: NA; CDR3 protein: CASSLSYRTTNNQPQHF; CDR3 DNA: TGTGCCAGCAGCTTAAGCTACCGGACTACAAATAATCAGCCCCAGCATTTT
V gene: TRBV5-6; clone size: NA; J gene: TRBJ1-1; D gene: NA; CDR3 protein: CASSLDFGNTEAFF; CDR3 DNA: TGTGCCAGCAGCTTGGATTTCGGAAACACTGAAGCTTTCTTT
V gene: TRBV7-9; clone size: NA; J gene: TRBJ1-1; D gene: NA; CDR3 protein: CASSLEGLGTEAFF; CDR3 DNA: TGTGCCAGCAGTCTCGAAGGGTTAGGCACTGAAGCTTTCTTT
V gene: TRBV7-9; clone size: NA; J gene: TRBJ2-1; D gene: NA; CDR3 protein: CASSLAGNNEQFF; CDR3 DNA: TGTGCCAGCAGCTTAGCGGGGAACAATGAGCAGTTCTTC
V gene: TRBV29-1; clone size: NA; J gene: TRBJ2-3; D gene: TRBD2; CDR3 protein: CSVAGTSGGGGSTDTQYF; CDR3 DNA: TGCAGCGTCGCCGGGACTAGCGGGGGGGGTGGAAGCACAGATACGCAGTATTTT
V gene: TRBV9; clone size: NA; J gene: TRBJ2-5; D gene: TRBD2; CDR3 protein: CASSVGASGSSETQYF; CDR3 DNA: TGTGCCAGCAGCGTAGGGGCTAGCGGGAGTTCTGAGACCCAGTACTTC
V gene: TRBV14; clone size: NA; J gene: TRBJ2-2; D gene: NA; CDR3 protein: CASSARWGPDSIAGELFF; CDR3 DNA: TGTGCCAGCAGCGCTAGGTGGGGGCCCGACAGTATTGCCGGGGAGCTGTTTTTT
V gene: TRBV28; clone size: NA; J gene: TRBJ1-1; D gene: NA; CDR3 protein: CASTFVQGTEAFF; CDR3 DNA: TGTGCCAGCACGTTTGTTCAAGGCACTGAAGCTTTCTTT
V gene: TRBV7-8; clone size: few; J gene: TRBJ2-1; D gene: NA; CDR3 protein: CASSRVQNIYNEQFF; CDR3 DNA: TGTGCCAGCAGCCGAGTGCAGAATATCTACAATGAGCAGTTCTTC
V gene: TRBV2; clone size: few; J gene: TRBJ1-5; D gene: TRBD1; CDR3 protein: CASSASDRLEPQHF; CDR3 DNA: TGTGCCAGCAGTGCTTCGGACAGGTTAGAGCCCCAGCATTTT
V gene: TRBV2; clone size: NA; J gene: TRBJ2-2; D gene: TRBD2; CDR3 protein: CASSPRSSGSNTGELFF; CDR3 DNA: TGTGCCAGCAGCCCCCGTTCTAGCGGATCGAACACCGGGGAGCTGTTTTTT
V gene: TRBV6-6; clone size: NA; J gene: TRBJ1-1; D gene: TRBD1; CDR3 protein: CASSQGQGNTEAFF; CDR3 DNA: TGTGCCAGCAGCCAGGGACAGGGGAACACTGAAGCTTTCTTT